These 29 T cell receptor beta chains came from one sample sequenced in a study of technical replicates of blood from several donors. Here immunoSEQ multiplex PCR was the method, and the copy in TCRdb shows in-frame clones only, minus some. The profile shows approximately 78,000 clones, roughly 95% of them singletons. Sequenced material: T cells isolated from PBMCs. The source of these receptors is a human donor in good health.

DNA for the CDR3: TGTGCCAGCAGTTGGACTAGCGGGGGGGCCTGGGAGCAGTTCTTC. Its translation: CASSWTSGGAWEQFF. V gene TRBV11-2 combines with J gene TRBJ2-1, with 15 bases identical to TRBD2. Germline V gene data show CDR1 as SGHAT and CDR2 as FQNNGV. The CDR3 is made up of 15 amino acids. V lost 6 bases, J lost 10 bases, and 7 bases stayed unmatched.

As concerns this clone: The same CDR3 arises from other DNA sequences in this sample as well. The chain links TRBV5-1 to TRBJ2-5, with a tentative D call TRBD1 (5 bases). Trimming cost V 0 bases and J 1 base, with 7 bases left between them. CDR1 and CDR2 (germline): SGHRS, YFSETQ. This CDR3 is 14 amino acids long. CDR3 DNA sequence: TGCGCCAGCAGCTTGGGAACAGGCCAAGAGACCCAGTACTTC. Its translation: CASSLGTGQETQYF.

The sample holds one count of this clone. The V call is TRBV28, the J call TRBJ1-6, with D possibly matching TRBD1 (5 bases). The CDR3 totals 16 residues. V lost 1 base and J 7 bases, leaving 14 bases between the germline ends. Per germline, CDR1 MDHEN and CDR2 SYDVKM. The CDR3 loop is CASSLSAGLRNSPLHF. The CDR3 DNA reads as TGTGCCAGCAGTTTATCGGCGGGGCTGCGGAATTCACCCCTCCACTTT.

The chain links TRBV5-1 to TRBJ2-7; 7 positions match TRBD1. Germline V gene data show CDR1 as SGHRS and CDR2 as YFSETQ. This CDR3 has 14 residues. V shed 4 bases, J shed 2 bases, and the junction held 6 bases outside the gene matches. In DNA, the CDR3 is TGCGCCAGCAGCCCCCGGGACAGAGCCTACGAGCAGTACTTC. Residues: CASSPRDRAYEQYF.

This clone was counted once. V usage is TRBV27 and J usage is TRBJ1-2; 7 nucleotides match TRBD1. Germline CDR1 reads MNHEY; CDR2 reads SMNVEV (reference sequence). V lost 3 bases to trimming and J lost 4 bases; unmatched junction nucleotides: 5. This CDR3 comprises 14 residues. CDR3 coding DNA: TGTGCCAGCAGTTTCTCGACAGGGACCTATGGCTACACCTTC. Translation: CASSFSTGTYGYTF.

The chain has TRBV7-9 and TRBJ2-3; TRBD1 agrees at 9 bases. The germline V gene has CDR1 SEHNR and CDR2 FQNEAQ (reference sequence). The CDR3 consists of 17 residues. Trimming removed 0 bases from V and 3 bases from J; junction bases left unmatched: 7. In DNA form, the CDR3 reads TGTGCCAGCAGCTTAGCTTACAGGGGGCAAAGAACAGATACGCAGTATTTT. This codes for CASSLAYRGQRTDTQYF.

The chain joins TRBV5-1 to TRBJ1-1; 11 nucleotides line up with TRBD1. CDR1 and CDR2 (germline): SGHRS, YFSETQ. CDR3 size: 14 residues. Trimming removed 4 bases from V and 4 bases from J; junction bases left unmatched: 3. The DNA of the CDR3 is TGCGCCAGCAGCGTCGGGACAGGGGGCACTGAAGCTTTCTTT. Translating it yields CASSVGTGGTEAFF.

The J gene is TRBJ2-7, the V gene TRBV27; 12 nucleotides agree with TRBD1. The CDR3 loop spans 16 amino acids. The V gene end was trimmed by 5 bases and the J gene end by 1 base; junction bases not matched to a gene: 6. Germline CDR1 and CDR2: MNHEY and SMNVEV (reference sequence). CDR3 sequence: CASSRGTGGLSYEQYF. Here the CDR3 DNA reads TGTGCCAGCAGTCGAGGGACAGGGGGCCTGTCCTACGAGCAGTACTTC.

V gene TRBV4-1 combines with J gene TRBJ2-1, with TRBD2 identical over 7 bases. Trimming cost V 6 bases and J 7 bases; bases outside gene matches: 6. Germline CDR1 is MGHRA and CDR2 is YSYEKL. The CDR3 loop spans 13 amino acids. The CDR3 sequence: CASRRGSGNEQFF. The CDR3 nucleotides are TGCGCCAGCAGACGCGGGAGTGGAAATGAGCAGTTCTTC.

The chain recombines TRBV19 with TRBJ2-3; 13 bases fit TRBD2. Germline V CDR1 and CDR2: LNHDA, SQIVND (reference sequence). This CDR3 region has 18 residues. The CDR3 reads CGGNRALAGGPGTDTQYF. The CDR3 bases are TGTGGGGGGAACAGGGCACTAGCGGGAGGGCCTGGCACAGATACGCAGTATTTT.

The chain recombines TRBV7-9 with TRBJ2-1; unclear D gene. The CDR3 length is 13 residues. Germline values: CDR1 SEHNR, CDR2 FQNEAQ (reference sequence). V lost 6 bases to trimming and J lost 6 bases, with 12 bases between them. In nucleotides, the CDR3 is TGTGCCAGCAGGCCTGAACTTCGCAATGAGCAGTTCTTC. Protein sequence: CASRPELRNEQFF.

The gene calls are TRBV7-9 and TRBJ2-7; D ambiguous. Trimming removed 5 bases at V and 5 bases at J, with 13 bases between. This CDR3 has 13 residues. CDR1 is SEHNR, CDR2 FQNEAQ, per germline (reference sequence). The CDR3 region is CASSPMMSDEQYF. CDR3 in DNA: TGTGCCAGCAGCCCTATGATGTCGGACGAGCAGTACTTC.

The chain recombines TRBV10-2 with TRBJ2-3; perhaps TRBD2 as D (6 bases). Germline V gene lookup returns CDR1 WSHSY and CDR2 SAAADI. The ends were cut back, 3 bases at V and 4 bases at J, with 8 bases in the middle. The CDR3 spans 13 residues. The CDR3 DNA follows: TGCGCCAGCAGTGATACGGGGGCAGATACGCAGTATTTT. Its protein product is CASSDTGADTQYF.

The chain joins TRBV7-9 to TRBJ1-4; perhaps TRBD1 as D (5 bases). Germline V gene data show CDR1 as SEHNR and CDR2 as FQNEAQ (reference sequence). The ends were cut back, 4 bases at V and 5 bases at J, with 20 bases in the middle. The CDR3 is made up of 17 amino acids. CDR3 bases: TGTGCCAGCAGCTCCCCGGGGCTGGGACTGCAAAATGAAAAACTGTTTTTT. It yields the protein CASSSPGLGLQNEKLFF. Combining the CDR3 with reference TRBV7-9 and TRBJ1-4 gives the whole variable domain DTGVSQNPRHKITKRGQNVTFRCDPISEHNRLYWYRQTLGQGPEFLTYFQNEAQLEKSRLLSDRFSAERPKGSFSTLEIQRTEQGDSAMYLCASSSPGLGLQNEKLFFGSGTQLSVL.

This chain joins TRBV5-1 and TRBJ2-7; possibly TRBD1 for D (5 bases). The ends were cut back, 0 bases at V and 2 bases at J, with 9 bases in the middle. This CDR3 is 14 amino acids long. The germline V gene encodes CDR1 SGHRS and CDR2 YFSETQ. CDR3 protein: CASSLVGRAYEQYF. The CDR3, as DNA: TGCGCCAGCAGCTTGGTTGGCAGGGCCTACGAGCAGTACTTC.

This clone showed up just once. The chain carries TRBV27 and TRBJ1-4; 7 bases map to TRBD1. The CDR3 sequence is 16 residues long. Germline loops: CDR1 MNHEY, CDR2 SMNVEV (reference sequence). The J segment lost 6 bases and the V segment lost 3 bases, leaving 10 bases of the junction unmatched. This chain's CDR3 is CASSFAGQGGDEKLFF. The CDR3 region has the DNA TGTGCCAGCAGTTTCGCCGGGCAGGGGGGAGATGAAAAACTGTTTTTT.

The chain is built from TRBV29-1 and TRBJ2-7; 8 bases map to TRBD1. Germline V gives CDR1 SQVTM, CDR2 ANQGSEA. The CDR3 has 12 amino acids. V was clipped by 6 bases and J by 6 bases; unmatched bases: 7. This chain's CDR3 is CSVRTGQSEQYF. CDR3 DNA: TGCAGCGTCAGGACAGGGCAGTCCGAGCAGTACTTC.

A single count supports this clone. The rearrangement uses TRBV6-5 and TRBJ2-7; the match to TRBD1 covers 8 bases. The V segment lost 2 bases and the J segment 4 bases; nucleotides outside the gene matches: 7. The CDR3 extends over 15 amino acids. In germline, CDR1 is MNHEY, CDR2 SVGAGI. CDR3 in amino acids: CASSYEVRGLYEQYF. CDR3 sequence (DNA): TGTGCCAGCAGTTACGAAGTCAGGGGGCTTTACGAGCAGTACTTC.

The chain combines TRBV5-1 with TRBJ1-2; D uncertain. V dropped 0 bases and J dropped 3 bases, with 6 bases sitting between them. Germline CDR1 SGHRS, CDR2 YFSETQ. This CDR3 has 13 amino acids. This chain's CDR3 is CASSLGVDYGYTF. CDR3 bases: TGCGCCAGCAGCTTGGGCGTCGACTATGGCTACACCTTC.

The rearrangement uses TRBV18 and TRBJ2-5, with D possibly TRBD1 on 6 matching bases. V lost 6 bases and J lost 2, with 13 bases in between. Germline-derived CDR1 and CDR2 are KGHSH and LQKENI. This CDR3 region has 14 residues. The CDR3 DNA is TGTGCCAGCTCGAACATACAGGGACAAGAGACCCAGTACTTC. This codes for CASSNIQGQETQYF.

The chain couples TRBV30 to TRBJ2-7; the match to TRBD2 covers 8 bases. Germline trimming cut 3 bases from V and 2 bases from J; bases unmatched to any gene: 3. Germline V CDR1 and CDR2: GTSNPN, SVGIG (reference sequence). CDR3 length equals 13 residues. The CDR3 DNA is TGTGCCTGGAGGGCGGGGGGAACCTACGAGCAGTACTTC. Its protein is CAWRAGGTYEQYF.

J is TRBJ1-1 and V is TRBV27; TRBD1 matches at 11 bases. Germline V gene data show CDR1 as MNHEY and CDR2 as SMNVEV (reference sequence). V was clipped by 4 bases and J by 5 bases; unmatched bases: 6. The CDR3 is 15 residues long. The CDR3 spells CASSWTGGFGTEAFF. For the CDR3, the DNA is TGTGCCAGCAGTTGGACAGGGGGCTTTGGGACTGAAGCTTTCTTT.

The CDR3 region is CARWTGAGGYTF. The CDR3 DNA reads TGTGCCAGGTGGACAGGGGCAGGTGGCTACACCTTC. V usage is TRBV6-1 and J usage is TRBJ1-2; 9 bases line up with TRBD1. Germline V gene sequence: CDR1 MNHNS, CDR2 SASEGT. The junction had 6 bases not matched to a gene; V was cut back by 9 bases and J by 7 bases. The CDR3 is 12 residues long.

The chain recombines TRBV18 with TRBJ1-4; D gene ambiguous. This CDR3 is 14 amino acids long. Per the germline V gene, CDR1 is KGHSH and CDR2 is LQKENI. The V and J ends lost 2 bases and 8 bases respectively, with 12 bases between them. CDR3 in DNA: TGTGCCAGCTCACCAAGCGGAAGAAGGGAAAAACTGTTTTTT. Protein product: CASSPSGRREKLFF.

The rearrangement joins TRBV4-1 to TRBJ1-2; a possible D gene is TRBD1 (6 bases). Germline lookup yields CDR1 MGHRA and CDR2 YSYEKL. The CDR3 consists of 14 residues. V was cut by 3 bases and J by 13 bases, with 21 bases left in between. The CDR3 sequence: CASSQIMDRATGTF. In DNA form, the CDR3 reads TGCGCCAGCAGCCAGATAATGGACCGAGCGACAGGCACCTTC.

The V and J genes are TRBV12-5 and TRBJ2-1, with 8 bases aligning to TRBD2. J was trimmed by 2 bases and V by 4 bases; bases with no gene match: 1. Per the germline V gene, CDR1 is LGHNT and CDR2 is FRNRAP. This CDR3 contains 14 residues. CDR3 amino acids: CASGSGLAYNEQFF. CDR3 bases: TGTGCTAGTGGTTCGGGACTAGCCTACAATGAGCAGTTCTTC.

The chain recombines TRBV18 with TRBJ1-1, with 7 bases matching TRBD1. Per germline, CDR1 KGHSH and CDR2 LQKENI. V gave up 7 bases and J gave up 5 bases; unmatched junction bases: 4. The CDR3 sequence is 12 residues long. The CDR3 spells CASYRQGTEAFF. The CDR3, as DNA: TGTGCCAGCTACCGACAGGGAACTGAAGCTTTCTTT.

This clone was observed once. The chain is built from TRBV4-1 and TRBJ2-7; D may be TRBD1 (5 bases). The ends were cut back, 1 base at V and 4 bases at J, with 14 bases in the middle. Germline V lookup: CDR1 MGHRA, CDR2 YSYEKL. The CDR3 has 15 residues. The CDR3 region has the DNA TGCGCCAGCAGCCAAGTCTCCGACAGTGGGTACGAGCAGTACTTC. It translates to CASSQVSDSGYEQYF.

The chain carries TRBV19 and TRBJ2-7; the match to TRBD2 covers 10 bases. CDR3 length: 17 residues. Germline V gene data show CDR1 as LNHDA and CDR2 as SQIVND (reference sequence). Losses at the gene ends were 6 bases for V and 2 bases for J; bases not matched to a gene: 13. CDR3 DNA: TGTGCCAGTAGCCACCAATCTAGCGGGAGCCGAACCTACGAGCAGTACTTC. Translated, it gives CASSHQSSGSRTYEQYF. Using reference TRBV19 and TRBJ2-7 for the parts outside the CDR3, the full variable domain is DGGITQSPKYLFRKEGQNVTLSCEQNLNHDAMYWYRQDPGQGLRLIYYSQIVNDFQKGDIAEGYSVSREKKESFPLTVTSAQKNPTAFYLCASSHQSSGSRTYEQYFGPGTRLTVT.